A selection of T cell receptor beta chains follows, all from one sample in a study of blood T cell repertoires in COVID-19. Assay: immunoSEQ multiplex PCR; the TCRdb copy retains only in-frame clones and omits some. Among under 250,000 clones, 75% to 85% were seen once, and the ten largest hold about 4.8%. Material: peripheral blood. The receptors here all came from a woman in her 70s with acute or convalescent COVID-19. CDR3s include the opening cysteine and the closing phenylalanine or tryptophan. D genes are given only for firm matches. The size entry is marked missing in some rows and otherwise reads once, few, many or a size class.

V,size,D,J,DNA,CDR3
TRBV6-6,.,.,TRBJ2-4,TGTGCCAGCAGCCCTTTAGGGAGGAACATTCAGTACTTC,CASSPLGRNIQYF
TRBV6-6,.,TRBD1,TRBJ2-7,TGTGCCAGCAGTTCGCCGGGACAGGGTGCATCCTACGAGCAGTACTTC,CASSSPGQGASYEQYF
TRBV5-1,.,.,TRBJ1-1,TGCGCCAGCAGCTTGGAACAGGTGAACACTGAAGCTTTCTTT,CASSLEQVNTEAFF
TRBV3-1/TRBV3-2,.,.,TRBJ2-7,TGTGCCAGCAGCCGAGGGTCCGTTAGCTACGAGCAGTACTTC,CASSRGSVSYEQYF
TRBV5-4,.,.,TRBJ1-4,TGTGCCAGCAGCTTGCTTACTGGGCCAAAGGCTGGGGAAAAACTGTTTTTT,CASSLLTGPKAGEKLFF
TRBV3-1/TRBV3-2,.,.,TRBJ1-1,TGTGCCAGCAGCCGGGCAGGGTCGGACACTGAAGCTTTCTTT,CASSRAGSDTEAFF
TRBV20-1,.,.,TRBJ1-2,TGCAGTACATGGGAGTATGGCTACACCTTC,CSTWEYGYTF
TRBV7-2,.,TRBD1,TRBJ1-4,TGTGCCAGCAGCAGTGACAGGGGTGATGAAAAACTGTTTTTT,CASSSDRGDEKLFF
TRBV7-2,once,.,TRBJ1-3,TGTGCCAGCAGCTTAGACGGAGTCTCTGGAAACACCATATATTTT,CASSLDGVSGNTIYF
TRBV9,.,TRBD1,TRBJ1-4,TGTGCCAGCAGCCGACAGGGGCGAGAAAAACTGTTTTTT,CASSRQGREKLFF
TRBV7-9,.,.,TRBJ1-2,TGTGCCAGCAGCCAGGACAGTAACTATGGCTACACCTTC,CASSQDSNYGYTF
TRBV25-1,many,.,TRBJ2-6,TGTGCCAGCAGTGCCGGAGGGAGCTCTGGGGCCAACGTCCTGACTTTC,CASSAGGSSGANVLTF
TRBV10-3,.,TRBD1,TRBJ2-2,TGTGCCATCCCGGGACAGGGGAACACCGGGGAGCTGTTTTTT,CAIPGQGNTGELFF
TRBV2,.,.,TRBJ1-2,TGTGCCAGCAGTCCCGACGGGGAGGTCTATGGCTACACCTTC,CASSPDGEVYGYTF
TRBV7-9,.,.,TRBJ1-2,TGTGCCAGCAGCTTAGCTACAGGCAACTATGGCTACACCTTC,CASSLATGNYGYTF
TRBV28,.,.,TRBJ2-5,TGTGCCAGCAGTCGAGGACAGGGTTCTGCGGGGGGGGAGACCCAGTACTTC,CASSRGQGSAGGETQYF
TRBV2,few,TRBD1,TRBJ1-2,TGTGCCAGCAGTGTTAGGGGACAGGGTGGGGATGGCTACACCTTC,CASSVRGQGGDGYTF
TRBV14,.,.,TRBJ1-1,TGTGCCAGCAGCCAAGATCAGAACACTGAAGCTTTCTTT,CASSQDQNTEAFF
TRBV5-1,.,.,TRBJ1-4,TGCGCCAGCAGCTTACAAGGGAGGGGTGAAAAACTGTTTTTT,CASSLQGRGEKLFF
TRBV18,.,TRBD1,TRBJ2-1,TGTGCCAGCTCACCTGGGGGAGGACAGGGGACCTACAATGAGCAGTTCTTC,CASSPGGGQGTYNEQFF
TRBV29-1,.,.,TRBJ1-2,TGCAGCGTTGAAGACCCCGGGAGTCCGTATGGCTACACCTTC,CSVEDPGSPYGYTF
TRBV6-6,.,.,TRBJ2-2,TGTGCCAGCAGTTACGATTCCCAGTATTCCGGGGAGCTGTTTTTT,CASSYDSQYSGELFF
TRBV4-1,.,TRBD1,TRBJ1-1,TGCGCCAGCAGCCAATTTATTACAGGGGGCAATCCGGCTTTCTTT,CASSQFITGGNPAFF
TRBV19,few,.,TRBJ1-2,TGTGCCAGTACTATCGACACCGACTATGGCTACACCTTC,CASTIDTDYGYTF
TRBV6-2/TRBV6-3,.,TRBD1,TRBJ1-2,TGTGCCAGCAGTTTAGACAGGGGGCACGGCTACACCTTC,CASSLDRGHGYTF
TRBV28,.,.,TRBJ2-7,TGTGCCAGCAGTTTCCTCATAGAGGACGAGCAGTACTTC,CASSFLIEDEQYF
TRBV11-3,once,.,TRBJ1-1,TGTGCCAGCAGCTTAGTGCCCAGAACTGAAGCTTTCTTT,CASSLVPRTEAFF
TRBV19,.,.,TRBJ2-2,TGTGCCAGTAGTATCTCGGGACTTCGAAACACCGGGGAGCTGTTTTTT,CASSISGLRNTGELFF
TRBV7-8,once,.,TRBJ1-2,TGTGCCAGCAGCGTAGACAAATTCTATGGCTACACCTTC,CASSVDKFYGYTF
TRBV30,.,.,TRBJ1-3,TGTGCCTGGAGTGTAGGGGTGAGGGGAAACACCATATATTTT,CAWSVGVRGNTIYF
TRBV27,.,.,TRBJ2-5,TGTGCCAGCAGTGTCACAGGGGACTTGCAGACCCAGTACTTC,CASSVTGDLQTQYF
TRBV2,.,.,TRBJ1-3,TGTGCCAGCAGTCCCCGGGGGGGCTCTGGAAACACCATATATTTT,CASSPRGGSGNTIYF
TRBV20-1,.,.,TRBJ1-6,TGCAGTGCTGACTCCGGCCCACCCCTCCACTTT,CSADSGPPLHF
TRBV20-1,.,TRBD1,TRBJ2-7,TGCAGTGCCAGTTCGACAGGGGGAGACTACGAGCAGTACTTC,CSASSTGGDYEQYF
TRBV10-3,.,.,TRBJ2-1,TGTGCCATCAAGGGGGGGAGCGACAATGAGCAGTTCTTC,CAIKGGSDNEQFF
TRBV20-1,.,.,TRBJ2-3,TGCAGTGCTAGTAGGGGCAGGGCGGTTAATACGCAGTATTTT,CSASRGRAVNTQYF
TRBV7-2,.,TRBD2,TRBJ2-2,TGTGCCAGCAGCTTAGCGCCTAGCGGGGCCACCGGGGAGCTGTTTTTT,CASSLAPSGATGELFF
TRBV3-1/TRBV3-2,.,TRBD1,TRBJ1-6,TGTGCCAGCAGCCCTAGACAGGGTGGGATTTCACCCCTCCACTTT,CASSPRQGGISPLHF
TRBV2,few,.,TRBJ1-5,TGTGCCAGCAGTGAACAGGTACGTGGCAATCAGCCCCAGCATTTT,CASSEQVRGNQPQHF
TRBV19,.,.,TRBJ1-6,TGTGCCAGTAGTCCCACAGGGAGTAATTCACCCCTCCACTTT,CASSPTGSNSPLHF
TRBV7-8,.,TRBD1,TRBJ1-6,TGTGCCAGCAGCCGGACAGGGATCTATAATTCACCCCTCCACTTT,CASSRTGIYNSPLHF
TRBV28,.,TRBD2,TRBJ2-7,TGTGCCAGCAGGGCGGGGGTCTACGAGCAGTACTTC,CASRAGVYEQYF
TRBV6-1,.,.,TRBJ1-2,TGTGCCAGCAGTGAAACTAATAATGGCTACACCTTC,CASSETNNGYTF
TRBV28,.,TRBD1,TRBJ1-5,TGTGCCAGCAGTTTACTTCAGGGGGCAATCAATCAGCCCCAGCATTTT,CASSLLQGAINQPQHF
TRBV5-6,.,TRBD1,TRBJ1-4,TGTGCCAGCAGCCCAGACAGGGGCGACGAAAAACTGTTTTTT,CASSPDRGDEKLFF
TRBV5-4,.,.,TRBJ2-6,TGTGCCAGCAGCCCAAACAGTCGGGGAGGGGGCTCTGGGGCCAACGTCCTGACTTTC,CASSPNSRGGGSGANVLTF
TRBV4-1,.,TRBD2,TRBJ2-1,TGCGCCAGCAGCTTACCTAGCGGACCTTACAATGAGCAGTTCTTC,CASSLPSGPYNEQFF
TRBV6-2/TRBV6-3,.,.,TRBJ1-5,TGTGCCAGCAGTATTGGGGAGCGGCAGCCCCAGCATTTT,CASSIGERQPQHF
TRBV5-4,few,.,TRBJ2-1,TGTGCCAGCAGCTTCCACTTCAATGAGCAGTTCTTC,CASSFHFNEQFF
TRBV2,.,TRBD1,TRBJ1-5,TGTGCCAGCAGTCGTCCGACAGGGGGCACGAGCAATCAGCCCCAGCATTTT,CASSRPTGGTSNQPQHF
TRBV5-4,.,TRBD2,TRBJ2-1,TGTGCCAGCAGCCGAGGGACTAGCGGGCAAAGCTCCTACAATGAGCAGTTCTTC,CASSRGTSGQSSYNEQFF
TRBV4-2,.,.,TRBJ1-2,TGTGCCAGCAGCCAAGATCACTTCGCGACAGGCGCTAATGGCTACACCTTC,CASSQDHFATGANGYTF
TRBV10-3,.,.,TRBJ1-3,TGTGCCATCCAGGGTTCTGGAAACACCATATATTTT,CAIQGSGNTIYF
TRBV6-1,.,.,TRBJ1-5,TGTGCCAGCAGTGAATCCCGGGACACTTGGGGCAATCAGCCCCAGCATTTT,CASSESRDTWGNQPQHF
TRBV6-5,.,.,TRBJ1-2,TGTGCCAGCAAGAGAGCTAACTATGGCTACACCTTC,CASKRANYGYTF